This T cell receptor beta chain was observed in a study of cytomegalovirus exposure and HLA in healthy donors. Whole-study findings and limits: Productive rates of about 90% or about 30% were seen for most TCR beta V segments in an earlier analysis. It was likely that a cluster of highly shared sequence variants was a sequencing artifact. In a later analysis, specific HLA alleles were associated with around 17,000 TCR beta sequences at a 0.05 false discovery rate. Cytomegalovirus-associated TCR beta chains were listed, numbering 150 to 200.

The CDR3 runs to 13 residues. Germline CDR1 and CDR2: SGHTA and FQGNSA. V shed 2 bases and J shed 5 bases, with 9 bases lying between them. The PCR contained 60 Vbeta and 13 Jbeta primers. Clones were sequenced by immunoSEQ multiplex PCR, and TCRdb holds only the in-frame ones, with some missing. The sample holds some 150,000 clones, roughly 79% seen once. With respect to this clone: Its antigen is currently unknown.

The sequence derives from a woman aged 40 to 49 in good health and CMV-seronegative. The gene calls are TRBV7-2 and TRBJ1-1; the D gene is possibly TRBD1 (5 bases). The sequenced sample was PBMCs. CDR3 amino acids: CASSLRGGTEAFF. The CDR3 bases are TGTGCCAGCAGCTTAAGGGGAGGGACTGAAGCTTTCTTT.